Below are 2 T cell receptor beta chains sequenced from a single sample in a study of shared clonotypes between healthy human individuals. Sequencing used immunoSEQ multiplex PCR; TCRdb keeps in-frame clones, though not all of them. The table records approximately 2.3 million clones, 90% to 95% of them present only once. Sequenced sample: naive CD4+ T cells from PBMCs. Subset in this sample: CD45RA+ positively selected. These receptors were taken from a man aged 18 to 30 in good health. Some clones in this sample may be carry-over from other donors' samples.

Comment on this clone: This specimen includes other DNA sequences encoding the same CDR3. CDR3 nucleotide sequence: TGTGCCAGCAGTGGGTATAGCAATCAGCCCCAGCATTTT. Protein product: CASSGYSNQPQHF. The chain is built from TRBV28 and TRBJ1-5; D gene uncertain. From germline, CDR1 is MDHEN and CDR2 SYDVKM. The CDR3 totals 13 residues. V was pared by 5 bases and J by 0 bases, with 5 bases between.

This clone has more than one count but fewer than ten. This sequence joins TRBV30 and TRBJ1-5; 7 nucleotides align to TRBD1. This CDR3 contains 15 residues. With 0 bases clipped from V and 3 bases from J, the junction kept 5 bases outside the gene matches. Germline CDR1 reads GTSNPN; CDR2 reads SVGIG (reference sequence). The CDR3 spells CAWSVTTGTNQPQHF. CDR3 nucleotides: TGTGCCTGGAGTGTAACGACAGGGACCAATCAGCCCCAGCATTTT.